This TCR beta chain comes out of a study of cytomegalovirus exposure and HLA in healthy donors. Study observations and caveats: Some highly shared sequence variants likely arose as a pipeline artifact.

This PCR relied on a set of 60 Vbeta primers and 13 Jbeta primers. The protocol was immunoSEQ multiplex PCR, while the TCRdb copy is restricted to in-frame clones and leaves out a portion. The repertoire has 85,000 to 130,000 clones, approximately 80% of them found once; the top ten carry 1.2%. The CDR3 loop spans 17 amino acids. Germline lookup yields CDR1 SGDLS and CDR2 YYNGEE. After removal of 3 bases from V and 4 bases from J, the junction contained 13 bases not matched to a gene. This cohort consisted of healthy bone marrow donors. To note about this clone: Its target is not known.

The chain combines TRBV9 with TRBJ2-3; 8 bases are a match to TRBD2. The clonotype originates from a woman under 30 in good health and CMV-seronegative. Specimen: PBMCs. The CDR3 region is CASSEQSGGAVADTQYF. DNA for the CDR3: TGTGCCAGCAGCGAACAATCCGGGGGGGCCGTGGCAGATACGCAGTATTTT.